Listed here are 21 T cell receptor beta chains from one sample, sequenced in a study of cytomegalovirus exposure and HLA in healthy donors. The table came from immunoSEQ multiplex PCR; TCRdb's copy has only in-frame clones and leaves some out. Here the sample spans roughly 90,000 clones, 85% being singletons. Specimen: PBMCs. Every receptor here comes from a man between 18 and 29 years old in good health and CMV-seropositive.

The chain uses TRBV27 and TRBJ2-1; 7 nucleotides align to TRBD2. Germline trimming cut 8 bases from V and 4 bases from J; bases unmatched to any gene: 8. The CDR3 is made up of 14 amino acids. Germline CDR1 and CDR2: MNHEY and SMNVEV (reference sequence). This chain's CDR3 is CASAGGGGYNEQFF. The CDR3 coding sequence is TGTGCCAGCGCCGGTGGGGGGGGGTACAATGAGCAGTTCTTC.

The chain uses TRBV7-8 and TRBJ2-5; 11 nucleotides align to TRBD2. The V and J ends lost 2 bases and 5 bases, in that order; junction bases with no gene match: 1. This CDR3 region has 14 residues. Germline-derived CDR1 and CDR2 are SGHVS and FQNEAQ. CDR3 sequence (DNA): TGTGCCAGCAGCTTAACTAGCGGGAGTGAGACCCAGTACTTC. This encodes CASSLTSGSETQYF. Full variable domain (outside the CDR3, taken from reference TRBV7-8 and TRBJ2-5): GAGVSQSPRYKVAKRGQDVALRCDPISGHVSLFWYQQALGQGPEFLTYFQNEAQLDKSGLPSDRFFAERPEGSVSTLKIQRTQQEDSAVYLCASSLTSGSETQYFGPGTRLLVL.

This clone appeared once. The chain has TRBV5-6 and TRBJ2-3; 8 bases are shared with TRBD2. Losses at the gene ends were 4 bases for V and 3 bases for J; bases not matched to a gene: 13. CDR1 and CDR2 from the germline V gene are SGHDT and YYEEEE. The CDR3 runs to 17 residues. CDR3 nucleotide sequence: TGTGCCAGCAGCGCCGCCTCTAGCGGGCTACGAACAGATACGCAGTATTTT. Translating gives CASSAASSGLRTDTQYF.

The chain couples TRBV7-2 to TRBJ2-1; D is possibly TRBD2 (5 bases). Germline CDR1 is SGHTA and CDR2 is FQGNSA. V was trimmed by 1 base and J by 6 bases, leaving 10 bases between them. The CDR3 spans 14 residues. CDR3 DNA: TGTGCCAGCAGCTTAGTCCTAGCCGGCAATGAGCAGTTCTTC. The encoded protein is CASSLVLAGNEQFF.

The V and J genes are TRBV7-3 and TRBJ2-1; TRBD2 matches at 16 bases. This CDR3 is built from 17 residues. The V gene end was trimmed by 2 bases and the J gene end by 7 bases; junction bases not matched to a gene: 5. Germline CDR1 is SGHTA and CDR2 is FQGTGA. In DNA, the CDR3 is TGTGCCAGCAGCTTAGCGGGACTAGCGGGGGGGTATAATGAGCAGTTCTTC. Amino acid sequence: CASSLAGLAGGYNEQFF.

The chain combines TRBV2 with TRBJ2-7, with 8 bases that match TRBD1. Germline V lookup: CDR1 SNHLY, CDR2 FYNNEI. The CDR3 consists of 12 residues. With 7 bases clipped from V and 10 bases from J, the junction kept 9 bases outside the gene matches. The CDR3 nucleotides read TGTGCCAGCAATAGGGACAGGACTGAACAGTACGTC. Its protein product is CASNRDRTEQYV.

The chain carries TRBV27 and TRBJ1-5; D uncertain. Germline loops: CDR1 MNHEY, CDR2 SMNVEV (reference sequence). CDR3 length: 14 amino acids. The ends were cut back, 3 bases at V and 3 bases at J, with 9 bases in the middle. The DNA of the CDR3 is TGTGCCAGCAGTTTCAGGAAACACAATCAGCCCCAGCATTTT. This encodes CASSFRKHNQPQHF.

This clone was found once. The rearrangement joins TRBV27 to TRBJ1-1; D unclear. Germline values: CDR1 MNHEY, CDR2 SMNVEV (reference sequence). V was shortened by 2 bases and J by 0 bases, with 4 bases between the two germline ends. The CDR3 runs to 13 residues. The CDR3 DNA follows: TGTGCCAGCAGTTTAGGCCTGAACACTGAAGCTTTCTTT. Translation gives CASSLGLNTEAFF.

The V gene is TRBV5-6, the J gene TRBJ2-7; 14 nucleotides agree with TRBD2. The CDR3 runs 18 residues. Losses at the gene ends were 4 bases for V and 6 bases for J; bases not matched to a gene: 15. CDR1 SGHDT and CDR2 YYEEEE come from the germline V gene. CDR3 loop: CASSQTQGPGLAGVEQYF. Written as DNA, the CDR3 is TGTGCCAGCAGCCAGACCCAGGGTCCGGGACTAGCGGGAGTCGAGCAGTACTTC.

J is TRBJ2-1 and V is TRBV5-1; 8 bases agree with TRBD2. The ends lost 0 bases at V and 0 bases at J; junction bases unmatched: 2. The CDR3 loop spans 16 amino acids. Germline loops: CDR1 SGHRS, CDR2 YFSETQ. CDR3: CASSLASGSSYNEQFF. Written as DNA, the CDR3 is TGCGCCAGCAGCTTGGCGAGCGGGAGCTCCTACAATGAGCAGTTCTTC.

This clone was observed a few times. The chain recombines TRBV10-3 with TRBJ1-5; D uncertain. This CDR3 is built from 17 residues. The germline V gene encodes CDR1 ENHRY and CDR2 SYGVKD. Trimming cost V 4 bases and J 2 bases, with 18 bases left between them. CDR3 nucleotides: TGTGCCATCAGTGCTGACCCCTCGGGAGGAGGCAATCAGCCCCAGCATTTT. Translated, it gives CAISADPSGGGNQPQHF.

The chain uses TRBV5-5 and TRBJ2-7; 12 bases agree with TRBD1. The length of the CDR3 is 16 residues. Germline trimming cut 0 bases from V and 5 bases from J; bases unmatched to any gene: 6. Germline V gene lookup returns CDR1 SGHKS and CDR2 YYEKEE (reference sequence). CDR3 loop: CASSLAPGQGAHEQYV. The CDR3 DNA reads TGTGCCAGCAGCTTGGCCCCGGGACAGGGGGCCCACGAGCAGTACGTC.

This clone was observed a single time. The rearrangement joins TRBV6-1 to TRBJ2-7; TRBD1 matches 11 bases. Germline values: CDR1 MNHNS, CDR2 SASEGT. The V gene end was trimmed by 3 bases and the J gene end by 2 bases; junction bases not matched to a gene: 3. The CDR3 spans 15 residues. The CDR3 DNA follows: TGTGCCAGCAGTGACCGGGACAGGGGGGCCTACGAGCAGTACTTC. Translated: CASSDRDRGAYEQYF.

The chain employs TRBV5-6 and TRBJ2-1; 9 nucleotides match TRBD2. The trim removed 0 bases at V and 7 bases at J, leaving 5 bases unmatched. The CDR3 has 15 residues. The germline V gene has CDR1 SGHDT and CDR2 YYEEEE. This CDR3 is CASSLVAGVGNEQFF. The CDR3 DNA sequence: TGTGCCAGCAGCTTGGTAGCGGGAGTTGGAAATGAGCAGTTCTTC.

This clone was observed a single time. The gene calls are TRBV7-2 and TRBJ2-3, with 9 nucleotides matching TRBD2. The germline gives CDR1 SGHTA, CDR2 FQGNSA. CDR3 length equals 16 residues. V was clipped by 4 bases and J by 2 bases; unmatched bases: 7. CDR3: CASSSLAGGVTDTQYF. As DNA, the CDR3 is TGTGCCAGCAGCTCATTGGCGGGAGGGGTCACAGATACGCAGTATTTT.

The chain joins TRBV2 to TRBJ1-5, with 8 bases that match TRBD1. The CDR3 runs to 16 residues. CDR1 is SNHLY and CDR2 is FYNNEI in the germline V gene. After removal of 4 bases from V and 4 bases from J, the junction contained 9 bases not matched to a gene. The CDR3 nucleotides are TGTGCCAGCAGTGCTCCGGGACAGGATACAAATCAGCCCCAGCATTTT. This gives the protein CASSAPGQDTNQPQHF.

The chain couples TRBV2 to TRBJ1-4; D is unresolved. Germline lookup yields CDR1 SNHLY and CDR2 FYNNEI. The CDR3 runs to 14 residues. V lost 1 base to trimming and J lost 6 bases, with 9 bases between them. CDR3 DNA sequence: TGTGCCAGCAGTGAAGAGACTCGAGATGAAAAACTGTTTTTT. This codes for CASSEETRDEKLFF. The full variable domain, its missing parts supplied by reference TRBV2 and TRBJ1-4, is EPEVTQTPSHQVTQMGQEVILRCVPISNHLYFYWYRQILGQKVEFLVSFYNNEISEKSEIFDDQFSVERPDGSNFTLKIRSTKLEDSAMYFCASSEETRDEKLFFGSGTQLSVL.

DNA of the CDR3: TGCGCCAGCAGCCACTCTGAGACTATAGGCGGGGAGCTGTTTTTT. This gives the protein CASSHSETIGGELFF. The chain links TRBV4-1 to TRBJ2-2; TRBD2 is a possible D gene (5 bases). Germline loops: CDR1 MGHRA, CDR2 YSYEKL. The length of the CDR3 is 15 residues. V was cut by 3 bases and J by 7 bases, with 15 bases left in between.

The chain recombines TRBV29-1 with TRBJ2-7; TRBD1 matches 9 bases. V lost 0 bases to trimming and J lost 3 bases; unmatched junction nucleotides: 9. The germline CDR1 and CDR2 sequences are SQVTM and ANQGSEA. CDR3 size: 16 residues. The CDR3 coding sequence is TGCAGCGTTGAAGAACCCGACAGGGGGAAAGGCTACGAGCAGTACTTC. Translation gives CSVEEPDRGKGYEQYF.

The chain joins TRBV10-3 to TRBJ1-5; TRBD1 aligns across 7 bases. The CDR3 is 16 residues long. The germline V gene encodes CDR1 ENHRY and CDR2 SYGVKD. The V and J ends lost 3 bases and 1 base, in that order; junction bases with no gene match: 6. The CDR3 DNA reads TGTGCCATCAGTGAATTCGGACAGGTGAGCAATCAGCCCCAGCATTTT. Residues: CAISEFGQVSNQPQHF.

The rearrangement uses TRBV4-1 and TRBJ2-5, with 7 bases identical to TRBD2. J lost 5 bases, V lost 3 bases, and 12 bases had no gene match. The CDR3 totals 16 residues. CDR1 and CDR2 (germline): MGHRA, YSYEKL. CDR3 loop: CASSHLAASGPETQYF. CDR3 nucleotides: TGCGCCAGCAGCCACCTCGCGGCTAGCGGTCCCGAGACCCAGTACTTC.